This passage covers 14 T cell receptor beta chains from one sample sequenced in a study of OX40 agonist ivuxolimab in advanced cancers. Method: immunoSEQ multiplex PCR; TCRdb's copy keeps in-frame clones and lacks some. Among approximately 100,000 clones listed, 92% were seen once. Source: CD4+ or CD8+ T cells sorted from blood, taken in a trial of the OX40 agonist ivuxolimab. All receptors derive from an adult with an advanced solid tumor such as melanoma, head and neck, liver or kidney cancer.

The chain recombines TRBV30 with TRBJ2-5, with a possible D match to TRBD2 (7 bases). V gave up 0 bases and J gave up 0 bases, with 14 bases separating them. Germline V gene lookup returns CDR1 GTSNPN and CDR2 SVGIG (reference sequence). This CDR3 comprises 16 residues. CDR3 bases: TGTGCCTGGAGTGTAAGGGGGGGATCGTACCAAGAGACCCAGTACTTC. Amino acids: CAWSVRGGSYQETQYF.

The chain links TRBV5-1 to TRBJ2-1; D unclear. Per the germline V gene, CDR1 is SGHRS and CDR2 is YFSETQ. This CDR3 has 14 amino acids. Trimming pared 0 bases from V and 0 bases from J, leaving 4 bases between. This CDR3 reads CASSLGSSYNEQFF. The DNA for the CDR3 is TGCGCCAGCAGCTTGGGATCCTCCTACAATGAGCAGTTCTTC. The full variable domain, in which reference TRBV5-1 and TRBJ2-1 provide the parts outside the CDR3, is KAGVTQTPRYLIKTRGQQVTLSCSPISGHRSVSWYQQTPGQGLQFLFEYFSETQRNKGNFPGRFSGRQFSNSRSEMNVSTLELGDSALYLCASSLGSSYNEQFFGPGTRLTVL.

The rearrangement links TRBV10-3 to TRBJ1-3; 10 nucleotides agree with TRBD1. V shed 6 bases, J shed 3 bases, and the junction held 8 bases outside the gene matches. This CDR3 region has 16 residues. Per the germline V gene, CDR1 is ENHRY and CDR2 is SYGVKD. CDR3: CAIRDRGTSGGNTIYF. In nucleotides, the CDR3 is TGTGCCATCAGGGACAGGGGGACTAGTGGTGGAAACACCATATATTTT.

The CDR3 sequence: CASRTDPNTEAFF. CDR3 bases: TGCGCCAGCAGAACCGACCCAAACACTGAAGCTTTCTTT. V gene TRBV10-1 combines with J gene TRBJ1-1; D remains unclear. V lost 6 bases to trimming and J lost 2 bases, with 10 bases between them. This CDR3 spans 13 amino acids. Germline-derived CDR1 and CDR2 are WNHNN and SYGVQD (reference sequence).

J is TRBJ1-1 and V is TRBV29-1, with D perhaps matching TRBD1 (6 bases). The CDR3 runs to 12 residues. CDR1 SQVTM and CDR2 ANQGSEA come from the germline V gene. V was pared by 6 bases and J by 3 bases, with 11 bases between. In DNA, the CDR3 is TGCAGCGTGGGGGCAGGGGACACTGAAGCTTTCTTT. Its translation is CSVGAGDTEAFF.

The genes are TRBV5-6 and TRBJ2-1; D gene unclear. The CDR3 extends over 12 amino acids. Germline V gene lookup returns CDR1 SGHDT and CDR2 YYEEEE. V was pared by 2 bases and J by 9 bases, with 9 bases between. In DNA, the CDR3 is TGTGCCAGCAGCTTCCGGCGGAGTGAGCAGTTCTTC. Translated, it gives CASSFRRSEQFF. Drawing the rest from reference TRBV5-6 and TRBJ2-1, the complete variable domain is DAGVTQSPTHLIKTRGQQVTLRCSPKSGHDTVSWYQQALGQGPQFIFQYYEEEERQRGNFPDRFSGHQFPNYSSELNVNALLLGDSALYLCASSFRRSEQFFGPGTRLTVL.

V usage is TRBV6-1 and J usage is TRBJ2-5, with D perhaps matching TRBD1 or TRBD2 (5 bases each). Germline values: CDR1 MNHNS, CDR2 SASEGT. This CDR3 contains 14 residues. V lost 4 bases and J lost 5, with 14 bases in between. The CDR3, as DNA: TGTGCCAGCAGTGGTGGGGACCTCAGGGAGACCCAGTACTTC. It translates to CASSGGDLRETQYF.

The chain joins TRBV2 to TRBJ1-2; D unresolved. Germline CDR1 reads SNHLY; CDR2 reads FYNNEI. The CDR3 length is 15 residues. V dropped 0 bases and J dropped 3 bases, with 11 bases sitting between them. The CDR3 spells CASSEAGEAYYGYTF. CDR3 DNA: TGTGCCAGCAGTGAAGCAGGCGAGGCCTACTATGGCTACACCTTC.

The rearrangement joins TRBV18 to TRBJ1-1; a possible D gene is TRBD1 (6 bases). The germline V gene has CDR1 KGHSH and CDR2 LQKENI. The length of the CDR3 is 13 residues. Trimming removed 4 bases at V and 9 bases at J, with 15 bases between. CDR3 bases: TGTGCCAGCTCACAAAAGGGGGTTAAACAAGCTTTCTTT. Its protein product is CASSQKGVKQAFF.

This clone was seen a single time. V and J are TRBV6-6 and TRBJ2-7; D gene unclear. The CDR3 contains 13 residues. V lost 4 bases, J lost 9 bases, and 16 bases lay in between. Germline lookup yields CDR1 MNHNY and CDR2 SVGAGI (reference sequence). CDR3 protein: CASSSPGPSRQYF. CDR3 DNA sequence: TGTGCCAGCAGTTCGCCAGGTCCATCGCGGCAGTACTTC.

The chain links TRBV10-2 to TRBJ2-5; D is perhaps TRBD1 (5 bases). The germline V gene has CDR1 WSHSY and CDR2 SAAADI. The CDR3 has 13 residues. The V gene lost 4 bases and the J gene lost 2 bases, with 8 bases spanning the gap. The DNA for the CDR3 is TGCGCCAGCAGTGTAACAGGACAAGAGACCCAGTACTTC. Its translation: CASSVTGQETQYF.

The rearrangement links TRBV6-6 to TRBJ2-1; TRBD1 aligns across 12 bases. Germline V gives CDR1 MNHNY, CDR2 SVGAGI (reference sequence). The CDR3 has 15 residues. With 5 bases clipped from V and 6 bases from J, the junction kept 5 bases outside the gene matches. In DNA, the CDR3 is TGTGCCAGCAGTCCTGGGACAGGGGGCGGCAATGAGCAGTTCTTC. Residues: CASSPGTGGGNEQFF.

V usage is TRBV14 and J usage is TRBJ1-1; 7 bases align to TRBD1. The CDR3 is made up of 18 amino acids. Per germline, CDR1 SGHDN and CDR2 FVKESK. Losses at the gene ends were 1 base for V and 6 bases for J; bases not matched to a gene: 17. The CDR3 bases are TGTGCCAGCAGCCAAGTGTTAGGGGGCGTTATACTCCCCGCTGAAGCTTTCTTT. Translating gives CASSQVLGGVILPAEAFF.

CDR3 region: CASSPLRNEGTEAFF. CDR3 nucleotide sequence: TGTGCCAGCTCACCATTAAGAAATGAGGGCACTGAAGCTTTCTTT. V usage is TRBV18 and J usage is TRBJ1-1; D gene ambiguous. Germline V lookup: CDR1 KGHSH, CDR2 LQKENI. CDR3 length: 15 amino acids. With 2 bases removed from V and 4 bases from J, the gap between germline ends came to 14 bases.